Below, 7 T cell receptor beta chains from the same sample are listed, as sequenced in a study of blood T cell repertoires in COVID-19. Using immunoSEQ multiplex PCR, the repertoire was profiled, and TCRdb retains in-frame clones only, with some absent. The repertoire includes about 90,000 clones, around 93% of them detected once, and about 2.3% sits in the top ten. The sample comprised peripheral blood. The receptors originated from a human donor with active COVID-19. The donor label of this sample is uncertain.

This clone is a singleton in its sample. The V call is TRBV5-1, the J call TRBJ2-3; D is possibly TRBD2 (6 bases). Germline-derived CDR1 and CDR2 are SGHRS and YFSETQ. CDR3 length equals 15 residues. V was shortened by 4 bases and J by 4 bases, with 16 bases between the two germline ends. Here the CDR3 DNA reads TGCGCCAGCAGCACCGGATCCCGCGGGGCAGATACGCAGTATTTT. The encoded protein is CASSTGSRGADTQYF. The whole variable domain, remainder taken from reference TRBV5-1 and TRBJ2-3, is KAGVTQTPRYLIKTRGQQVTLSCSPISGHRSVSWYQQTPGQGLQFLFEYFSETQRNKGNFPGRFSGRQFSNSRSEMNVSTLELGDSALYLCASSTGSRGADTQYFGPGTRLTVL.

DNA for the CDR3: TGTACCACCTCACCCACTCTCACAGGGGATAATTCACCCCTCCACTTT. Its protein is CTTSPTLTGDNSPLHF. The genes are TRBV5-4 and TRBJ1-6, with 7 bases identical to TRBD1. The CDR3 contains 16 residues. The germline V gene encodes CDR1 SGHNT and CDR2 YYREEE (reference sequence). Combining the CDR3 with reference TRBV5-4 and TRBJ1-6 gives the whole variable domain ETGVTQSPTHLIKTRGQQVTLRCSSQSGHNTVSWYQQALGQGPQFIFQYYREEENGRGNFPPRFSGLQFPNYSSELNVNALELDDSALYLCTTSPTLTGDNSPLHFGNGTRLTVT.

This chain joins TRBV6-5 and TRBJ1-2, with 8 bases that match TRBD1. J gave up 4 bases and V 4 bases, and 8 bases lay outside the gene matches. CDR1 is MNHEY and CDR2 is SVGAGI in the germline V gene. CDR3 length equals 15 residues. The CDR3 region is CASSFRGQGLYGYTF. For the CDR3, the DNA is TGTGCCAGCAGTTTCAGGGGGCAGGGGCTCTATGGCTACACCTTC.

The chain combines TRBV7-9 with TRBJ2-1; D call uncertain. Trimming shortened V by 3 bases and J by 8 bases, and 8 bases separated the two germline ends. Germline loops: CDR1 SEHNR, CDR2 FQNEAQ (reference sequence). The CDR3 has 12 amino acids. The CDR3 DNA follows: TGTGCCAGCAGCTTGAGGCTCGATGAGCAGTTCTTC. It codes for CASSLRLDEQFF.

The chain carries TRBV21-1 and TRBJ2-1; TRBD1 is taken as the D call from the table, unchecked against the DNA. TRBV21-1 is a pseudogene. The CDR3 totals 17 residues. This CDR3 reads CASSKEGGPGQGCEQFF. The CDR3 coding sequence is TGTGCCAGCAGCAAAGAGGGAGGGCCGGGACAGGGGTGCGAGCAGTTCTTC.

This chain connects TRBV7-8 to TRBJ1-5; 7 nucleotides match TRBD1. This CDR3 comprises 15 residues. Trimming took 2 bases from V and 4 from J; bases not matched to a gene: 5. CDR1 and CDR2 (germline): SGHVS, FQNEAQ. CDR3 nucleotides: TGTGCCAGCAGCTTATCGGGACAGTATAATCAGCCCCAGCATTTT. As protein: CASSLSGQYNQPQHF.

The chain recombines TRBV6-2 or TRBV6-3 with TRBJ1-1; TRBD1 is a possible D gene (5 bases). In germline, CDR1 is MNHEY, CDR2 SVGEGT. Trimming shortened V by 5 bases and J by 3 bases, and 22 bases separated the two germline ends. The CDR3 extends over 17 amino acids. DNA of the CDR3: TGTGCCAGCAGTCGTTCAGGGCAGTTTTTTGTAGACACTGAAGCTTTCTTT. Translating it yields CASSRSGQFFVDTEAFF.